This entry describes one TCR beta chain. The record originates from a study of T cells in localized non-small cell lung cancer. The protocol was immunoSEQ multiplex PCR, while the TCRdb copy is restricted to in-frame clones and leaves out a portion. The sample lists around 24,000 clones; around 86% were seen once. V was clipped by 6 bases and J by 0 bases; unmatched bases: 4. In germline, CDR1 is SQVTM, CDR2 ANQGSEA. The CDR3 sequence is 13 residues long. The source was peripheral blood, collected before any cancer treatment. This receptor was obtained from a man aged 35-75 years with stage I squamous cell lung carcinoma. The gene calls are TRBV29-1 and TRBJ2-7; 8 bases fit TRBD1. The CDR3 DNA reads as TGCAGCGTCAGGGGGCTGAGCTCCTACGAGCAGTACTTC. It codes for CSVRGLSSYEQYF.